This T cell receptor (beta chain) was sequenced for a study of technical replicates of blood from a few donors. The CDR3 sequence is 15 residues long. Germline V gene data show CDR1 as MGHRA and CDR2 as YSYEKL. Trimming pared 5 bases from V and 3 bases from J, leaving 16 bases between. Sequencing used immunoSEQ multiplex PCR; TCRdb keeps in-frame clones, though not all of them. The data hold tens of thousands of clones, with roughly 94% observed a single time. The receptor's source is a human donor in good health. J is TRBJ1-1 and V is TRBV4-1; possibly TRBD1 for D (5 bases). Sequencing was carried out using T cells isolated from PBMCs. CDR3 region: CASSGGILGDTEAFF. DNA for the CDR3: TGCGCCAGCAGCGGGGGGATCTTAGGGGACACTGAAGCTTTCTTT.